The 14 T cell receptor beta chains presented below share a single source sample, sequenced in a study of blood T cells in healthy people across ages. Then a second PCR, running about 6 to 12 cycles, was carried out with a sample-barcoded 5' primer and a J-beta primer mix. TCRdb reprocessed the 5' RACE reads with MiXCR, giving one entry per CDR3 protein. The sample shows approximately 800,000 distinct CDR3 sequences, roughly three fifths of them seen only once. Specimen: blood. The receptors come from a man aged 40-49 years in good health.

Comments on this clonotype: This may arise from a read error, as a much more abundant clone is one base away. The rearrangement uses TRBV7-2 and TRBJ2-7; 8 nucleotides match TRBD2. In germline, CDR1 is SGHTA, CDR2 FQGNSA. The CDR3 has 13 amino acids. For the CDR3, the DNA is TGTGCCTGCAGCCCGGGACTAGCCTACGAGCAGTACTTC. It is translated as CACSPGLAYEQYF.

The chain couples TRBV7-2 to TRBJ2-5; possible D gene TRBD2, 5 bases. Looked up from germline, CDR1 is SGHTA and CDR2 is FQGNSA. Trimming cost V 5 bases and J 2 bases, with 12 bases left between them. The CDR3 is 14 amino acids. CDR3 sequence reads: CASSVRGLQETQYF. In nucleotides, the CDR3 is TGTGCCAGCAGCGTTAGAGGACTTCAAGAGACCCAGTACTTC.

In its sample, this clonotype was seen a few times. The V gene is TRBV28, the J gene TRBJ1-3; D unclear. The ends were cut back, 9 bases at V and 0 bases at J, with 12 bases in the middle. The germline gives CDR1 MDHEN, CDR2 SYDVKM. There are 14 residues in the CDR3. The CDR3: CASFSPSSGNTIYF. As DNA, the CDR3 is TGTGCCAGTTTCTCCCCCTCCTCTGGAAACACCATATATTTT.

J is TRBJ2-1 and V is TRBV20-1; D is perhaps TRBD2 (6 bases). Trimming stripped 3 bases from V and 4 bases from J, with 19 bases between. Germline CDR1 DFQATT, CDR2 SNEGSKA (reference sequence). CDR3 length: 16 amino acids. The CDR3 nucleotides read TGCAGTGCTAGCCCCCGGCGGGGCGGAAGATACAATGAGCAGTTCTTC. It codes for CSASPRRGGRYNEQFF.

This chain connects TRBV6-6 to TRBJ1-4; a possible D gene is TRBD1 (5 bases). V was pared by 2 bases and J by 6 bases, with 13 bases between. This CDR3 is built from 15 residues. CDR1 is MNHNY, CDR2 SVGAGI, per germline (reference sequence). The CDR3 DNA is TGTGCCAGCAGTTACCTGGGGGAGCGGGATGAAAAACTGTTTTTT. It is translated as CASSYLGERDEKLFF.

This chain uses TRBV9 with TRBJ1-2, with D hard to call. This CDR3 spans 14 amino acids. Trimming left V 3 bases short and J 4 bases short, with 13 bases between. Germline assignment: CDR1 SGDLS and CDR2 YYNGEE. The CDR3 DNA sequence: TGTGCCAGCAGCGGAAAGGGTGTTGTCTATGGCTACACCTTC. This codes for CASSGKGVVYGYTF.

The chain is built from TRBV4-3 and TRBJ2-2; 12 positions match TRBD2. Germline V gives CDR1 LGHNA, CDR2 YSLEER. This CDR3 region has 20 residues. J gave up 0 bases and V 1 base, and 9 bases lay outside the gene matches. The CDR3 region is CASSQVWASGRVANTGELFF. In nucleotides, the CDR3 is TGCGCCAGCAGCCAAGTGTGGGCTAGCGGGAGGGTTGCGAACACCGGGGAGCTGTTTTTT.

This clonotype was observed a handful of times. J is TRBJ2-7 and V is TRBV6-5; 7 bases fit TRBD1. The CDR3 covers 16 residues. Germline CDR1 and CDR2: MNHEY and SVGAGI. V shed 0 bases, J shed 7 bases, and the junction held 12 bases outside the gene matches. The CDR3 coding sequence is TGTGCCAGCAGTTACTCGAAATCCGGGACAGCCCGGGAGCAGTACTTC. Amino acids: CASSYSKSGTAREQYF.

This clonotype has a handful of counts. The genes are TRBV20-1 and TRBJ2-3; D unresolved. Trimming took 3 bases from V and 4 from J, leaving 2 bases between them. The CDR3 has 10 residues. Germline-derived CDR1 and CDR2 are DFQATT and SNEGSKA (reference sequence). The CDR3 sequence: CSASSDTQYF. In DNA form, the CDR3 reads TGCAGTGCTAGTTCAGATACGCAGTATTTT.

On this clonotype: A much larger clone lies a single base off, so this may be a read error. The rearrangement joins TRBV2 to TRBJ2-7; D call uncertain. This CDR3 is built from 11 residues. Trimming removed 8 bases from V and 2 bases from J, with 7 bases in between. Germline assignment: CDR1 SNHLY and CDR2 FYNNEI. CDR3 DNA: TGTGCCAGCGGTCCTACCTACGAGCAGTACTTC. Its protein is CASGPTYEQYF. The full variable domain, rest sourced from reference TRBV2 and TRBJ2-7, is EPEVTQTPSHQVTQMGQEVILRCVPISNHLYFYWYRQILGQKVEFLVSFYNNEISEKSEIFDDQFSVERPDGSNFTLKIRSTKLEDSAMYFCASGPTYEQYFGPGTRLTVT.

The table lists this clonotype with a few counts. The chain couples TRBV12-3 or TRBV12-4 to TRBJ2-4; 8 nucleotides line up with TRBD1. The V gene end was trimmed by 5 bases and the J gene end by 0 bases; junction bases not matched to a gene: 6. The CDR3 has 16 residues. CDR3 DNA: TGTGCCAGCAGTCCGGGCAGGGGGCCAGCCAAAAACATTCAGTACTTC. As protein: CASSPGRGPAKNIQYF.

The rearrangement links TRBV24-1 to TRBJ2-1, with D possibly TRBD2 on 6 matching bases. The CDR3 spans 17 residues. Germline CDR1 KGHDR, CDR2 SFDVKD. Trimming stripped 0 bases from V and 3 bases from J, with 14 bases between. The CDR3 region has the DNA TGTGCCACCAGTGATTTGATGTCTGGAGGGGACTACAATGAGCAGTTCTTC. Translating it yields CATSDLMSGGDYNEQFF.

The V gene is TRBV13, the J gene TRBJ2-1; TRBD2 aligns across 11 bases. With V trimmed by 5 bases and J by 6 bases, 6 bases remained unmatched. Germline loops: CDR1 PRHDT, CDR2 FYEKMQ (reference sequence). The CDR3 runs 15 residues. This CDR3 is CASSHSGRAANEQFF. The CDR3 DNA sequence: TGTGCCAGCAGCCATAGCGGGAGGGCCGCCAATGAGCAGTTCTTC.

V gene TRBV12-3 or TRBV12-4 combines with J gene TRBJ1-6; D ambiguous. The CDR3 runs 15 residues. The V gene lost 4 bases and the J gene lost 0 bases, with 7 bases spanning the gap. CDR3 in amino acids: CASSSSSSYNSPLHF. Here the CDR3 DNA reads TGTGCCAGCAGTTCGTCAAGCTCCTATAATTCACCCCTCCACTTT.